The clone carrying this T cell receptor beta chain occurred a few times. One entry per CDR3 protein, called by TCRdb with MiXCR from the RT-PCR reads. This table holds more than 550,000 distinct CDR3 sequences, around 11% found once. Trimming removed 5 bases from V and 5 bases from J, with 12 bases in between. The CDR3 has 13 amino acids. The germline V gene encodes CDR1 MNHEY and CDR2 SVGEGT. This entry is derived from a study of response to subunit inactivated influenza vaccine. The sample was also linked to a second study, of T cells expressing NK-cell markers. That paper states: UMIs were included in TCR beta cDNA generated by 5'RACE template switching. Investigators obtained TCR beta repertoires from sorted CD3+CD56+NKG2C+, CD3+CD56+NKG2C- and CD3+CD56-NKG2C+ T cells. The eight sequenced donors comprised seven who were HCMV-seropositive and one who was seronegative. The study found these clonotypes also leading the CD3+CD56-NKG2C+ fraction in four donors.

This chain connects TRBV6-2 or TRBV6-3 to TRBJ1-2; D gene ambiguous. The sequence was obtained from a man aged 45 to 65 who received an inactivated influenza vaccine. The source material was PBMCs from blood, sampled on the day of vaccination. The CDR3, as DNA: TGTGCCAGCAGTACCGACCCTTTTTATGGCTACACCTTC. This sequence encodes CASSTDPFYGYTF.